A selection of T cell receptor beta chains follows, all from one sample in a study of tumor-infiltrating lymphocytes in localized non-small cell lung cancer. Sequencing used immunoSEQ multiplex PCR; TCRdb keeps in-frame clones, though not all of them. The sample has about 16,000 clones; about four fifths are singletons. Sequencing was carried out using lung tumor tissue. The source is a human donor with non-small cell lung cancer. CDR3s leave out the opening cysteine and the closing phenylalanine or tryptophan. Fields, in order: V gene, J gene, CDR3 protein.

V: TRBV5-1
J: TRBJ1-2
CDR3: ASRRGTGGNSNYGYT

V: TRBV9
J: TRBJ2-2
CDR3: ASSADRYTGELF

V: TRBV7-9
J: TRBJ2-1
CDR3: ASSPNGDGDNEQF

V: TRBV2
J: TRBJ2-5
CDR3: ASSAGPSGVYQETQY

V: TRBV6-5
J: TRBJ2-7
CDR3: ASSYARDPTYEQY

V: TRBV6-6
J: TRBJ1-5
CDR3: ASSYGDSNQPQH

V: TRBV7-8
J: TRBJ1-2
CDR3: ASSLVILPGQGMHYGYT

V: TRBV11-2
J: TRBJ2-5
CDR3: ASSLTSPQETQY

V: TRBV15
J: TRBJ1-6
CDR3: ATSRDEAGEESPLH

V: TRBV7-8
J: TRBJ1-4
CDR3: ASSGKLGINEKLF

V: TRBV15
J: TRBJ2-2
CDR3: ATSQTGHAGELF